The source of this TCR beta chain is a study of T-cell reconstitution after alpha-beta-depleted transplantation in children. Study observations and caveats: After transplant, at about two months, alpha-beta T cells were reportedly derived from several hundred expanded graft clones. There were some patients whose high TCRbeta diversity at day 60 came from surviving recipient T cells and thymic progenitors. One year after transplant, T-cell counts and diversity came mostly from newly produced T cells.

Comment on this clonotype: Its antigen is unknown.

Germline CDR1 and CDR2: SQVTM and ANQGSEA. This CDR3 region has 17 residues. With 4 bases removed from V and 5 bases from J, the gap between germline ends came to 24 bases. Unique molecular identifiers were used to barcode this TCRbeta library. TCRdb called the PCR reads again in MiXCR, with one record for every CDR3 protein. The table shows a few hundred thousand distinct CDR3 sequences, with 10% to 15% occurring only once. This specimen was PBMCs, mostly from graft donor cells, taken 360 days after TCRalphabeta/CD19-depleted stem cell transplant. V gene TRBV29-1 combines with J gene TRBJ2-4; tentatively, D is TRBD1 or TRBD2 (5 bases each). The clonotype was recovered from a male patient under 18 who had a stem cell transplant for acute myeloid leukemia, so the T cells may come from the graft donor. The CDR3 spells CSVGGSAGRGHENIQYF. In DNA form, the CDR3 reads TGCAGCGTTGGGGGGTCTGCAGGGAGAGGCCACGAAAACATTCAGTACTTC.